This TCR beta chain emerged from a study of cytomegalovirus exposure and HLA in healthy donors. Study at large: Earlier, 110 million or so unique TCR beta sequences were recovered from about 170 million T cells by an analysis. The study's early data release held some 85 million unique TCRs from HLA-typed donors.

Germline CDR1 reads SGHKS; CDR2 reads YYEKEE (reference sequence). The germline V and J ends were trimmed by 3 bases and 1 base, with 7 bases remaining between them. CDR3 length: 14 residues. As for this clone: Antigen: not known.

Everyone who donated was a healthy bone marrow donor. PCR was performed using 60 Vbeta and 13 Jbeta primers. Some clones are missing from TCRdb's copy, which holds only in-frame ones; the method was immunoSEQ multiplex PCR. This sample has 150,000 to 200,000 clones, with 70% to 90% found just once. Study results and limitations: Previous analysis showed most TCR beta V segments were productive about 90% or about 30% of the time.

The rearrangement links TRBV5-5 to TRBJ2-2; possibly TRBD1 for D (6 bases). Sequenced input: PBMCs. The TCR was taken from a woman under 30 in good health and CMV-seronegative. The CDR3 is CASSSQGNTGELFF. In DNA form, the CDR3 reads TGTGCCAGCAGCTCACAGGGGAACACCGGGGAGCTGTTTTTT.